Given below is one TCR beta chain in context. Its antigen is unknown. The V gene's germline CDR1 is SEHNR and CDR2 FQNEAQ (reference sequence). This CDR3 is 15 amino acids long. The V and J ends lost 5 bases and 3 bases, in that order; junction bases with no gene match: 5. The sample belongs to a study of blood T cells in healthy people across ages. Study findings and constraints: Age brought a roughly linear fall in TCR beta diversity measured per million T cells. Changes seen in expanded clonotypes were possibly confounded by donor CMV status left unknown.

Then a second PCR, running roughly 7 to 11 cycles, was carried out with a sample-barcoded 5' primer and a J-beta primer mix. TCRdb re-derived calls from the 5' RACE reads in MiXCR, one entry per CDR3 protein. This table has over 700,000 distinct CDR3 sequences, roughly 50% appearing once. This receptor was identified in a man at least 80 years old in good health. The chain recombines TRBV7-9 with TRBJ2-3, with 10 bases that match TRBD2. The sequenced sample consisted of blood. As DNA, the CDR3 is TGTGCCAGCAGCCAATCTAGCGGGGGTACAGATACGCAGTATTTT. It specifies CASSQSSGGTDTQYF.